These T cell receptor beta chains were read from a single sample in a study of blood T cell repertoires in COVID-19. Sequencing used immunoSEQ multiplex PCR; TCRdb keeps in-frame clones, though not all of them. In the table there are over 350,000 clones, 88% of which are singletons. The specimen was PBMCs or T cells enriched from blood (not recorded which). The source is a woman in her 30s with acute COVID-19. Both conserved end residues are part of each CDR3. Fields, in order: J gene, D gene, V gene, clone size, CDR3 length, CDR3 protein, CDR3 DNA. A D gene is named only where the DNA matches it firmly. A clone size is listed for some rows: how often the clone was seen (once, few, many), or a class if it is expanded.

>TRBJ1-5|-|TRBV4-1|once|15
CASSKDTRSNQPQHF
TGCGCCAGCAGCAAGGACACCCGCAGCAATCAGCCCCAGCATTTT
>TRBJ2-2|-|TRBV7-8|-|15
CASSLGSTGSGELFF
TGTGCCAGCAGCTTAGGGTCAACGGGGTCCGGGGAGCTGTTTTTT
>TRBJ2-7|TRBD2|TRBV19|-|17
CASSTRGTSGPTNEQYF
TGTGCCAGTAGTACTCGGGGGACTAGCGGACCCACGAACGAGCAGTACTTC
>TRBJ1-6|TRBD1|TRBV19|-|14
CASSTGQENSPLHF
TGTGCCAGTAGTACTGGACAGGAGAATTCACCCCTCCACTTT
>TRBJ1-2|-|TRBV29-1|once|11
CSVEDRGGYTF
TGCAGCGTTGAAGATCGGGGGGGCTACACCTTC
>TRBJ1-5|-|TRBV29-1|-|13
CSVARDTVQPQHF
TGCAGCGTGGCCCGGGACACAGTTCAGCCCCAGCATTTT
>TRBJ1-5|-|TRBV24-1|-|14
CATSSEREAQPQHF
TGTGCCACCAGTTCGGAGAGGGAAGCTCAGCCCCAGCATTTT
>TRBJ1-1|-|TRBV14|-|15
CASSQLGAQNTEAFF
TGTGCCAGCAGCCAATTAGGGGCACAGAACACTGAAGCTTTCTTT
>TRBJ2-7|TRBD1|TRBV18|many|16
CASSPPRQGVSNEQYF
TGTGCCAGCTCACCACCGCGGCAGGGGGTGTCAAACGAGCAGTACTTC
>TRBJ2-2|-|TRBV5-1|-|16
CASSLVQGLVPGELFF
TGCGCCAGCAGCTTGGTCCAGGGTTTGGTTCCCGGGGAGCTGTTTTTT
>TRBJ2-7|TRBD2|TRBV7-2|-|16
CASSLATSGVGYEQYF
TGTGCCAGCAGCTTGGCCACTAGCGGGGTGGGCTACGAGCAGTACTTC
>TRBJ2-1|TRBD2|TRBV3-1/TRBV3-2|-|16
CASSQVFSGGSNEQFF
TGTGCCAGCAGCCAAGTATTTAGCGGGGGATCGAATGAGCAGTTCTTC
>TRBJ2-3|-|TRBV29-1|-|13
CSVDRGHTDTQYF
TGCAGCGTTGATAGAGGTCACACAGATACGCAGTATTTT
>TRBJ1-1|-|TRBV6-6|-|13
CASGLEPDTEAFF
TGTGCCAGCGGCCTAGAGCCCGACACTGAAGCTTTCTTT
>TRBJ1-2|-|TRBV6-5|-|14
CASSYSGGLYGYTF
TGTGCCAGCAGTTACTCCGGGGGACTCTATGGCTACACCTTC
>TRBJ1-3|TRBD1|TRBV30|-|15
CAWSARQGKSDTIYF
TGTGCCTGGAGTGCCAGACAGGGGAAAAGTGACACCATATATTTT
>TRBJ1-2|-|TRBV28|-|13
CASSLAGRSGYTF
TGTGCCAGCAGTTTGGCAGGGCGGTCTGGCTACACCTTC
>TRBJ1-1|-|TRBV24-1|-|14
CATSDSQMNTEAFF
TGTGCCACCAGTGATTCCCAGATGAACACTGAAGCTTTCTTT
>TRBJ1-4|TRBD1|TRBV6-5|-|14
CASRAGTGDEKLFF
TGTGCCAGCAGGGCCGGGACAGGGGACGAAAAACTGTTTTTT
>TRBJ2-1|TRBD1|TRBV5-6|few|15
CASSLVGTGGDEQFF
TGTGCCAGCAGCCTGGTAGGGACAGGGGGCGATGAGCAGTTCTTC
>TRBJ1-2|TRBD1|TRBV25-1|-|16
CASSEFKGTAEYGYTF
TGTGCCAGCAGTGAATTCAAAGGGACAGCCGAGTATGGCTACACCTTC
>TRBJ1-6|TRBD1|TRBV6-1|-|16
CASSEDRTGRDSPLHF
TGTGCCAGCAGTGAAGACCGGACAGGTAGAGATTCACCCCTCCACTTT
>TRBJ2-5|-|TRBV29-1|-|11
CSVDRVETQYF
TGCAGCGTTGACAGGGTTGAGACCCAGTACTTC
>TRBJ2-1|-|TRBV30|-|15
CAWSVSFPSYNEQFF
TGTGCCTGGAGTGTATCCTTCCCCTCCTACAATGAGCAGTTCTTC
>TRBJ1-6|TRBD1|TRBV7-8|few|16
CASSRGGTGSDSPLHF
TGTGCCAGCAGTCGAGGGGGCACCGGGAGTGATTCACCCCTCCACTTT
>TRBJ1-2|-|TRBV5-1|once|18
CASSLNVGREQRRNGYTF
TGCGCCAGCAGCTTAAACGTAGGTCGGGAACAGAGGAGGAATGGCTACACCTTC
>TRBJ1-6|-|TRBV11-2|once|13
CASSLTGNSPLHF
TGTGCCAGCAGCTTGACGGGAAATTCACCCCTCCACTTT
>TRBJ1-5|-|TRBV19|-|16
CASSIPRQRSNQPQHF
TGTGCCAGTAGTATACCCCGCCAGCGTAGCAATCAGCCCCAGCATTTT
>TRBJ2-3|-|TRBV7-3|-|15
CASSLAGGSTDTQYF
TGTGCCAGCAGCTTAGCTGGCGGTAGCACAGATACGCAGTATTTT